This entry describes one T cell receptor beta chain. TCRdb keeps only in-frame clones here, not all; method: immunoSEQ multiplex PCR. Of about 340,000 clones listed, under 95% are singletons. The germline gives CDR1 LNHDA, CDR2 SQIVND (reference sequence). This CDR3 comprises 16 residues. V was clipped by 3 bases and J by 6 bases; unmatched bases: 11. The record originates from a study of blood T cell repertoires in COVID-19. Background on the study: The analysed material was cDNA or gDNA that came from T cells, B-cell-depleted T cells, or PBMCs.

This receptor was obtained from a young woman who had recovered from COVID-19. Sequencing was performed on PBMCs or T cells enriched from blood (not recorded which). The chain employs TRBV19 and TRBJ1-2; 9 nucleotides match TRBD1. The CDR3 sequence: CASSILPGQGFNGYTF. As DNA, the CDR3 is TGTGCCAGTAGTATCTTACCGGGACAGGGTTTTAATGGCTACACCTTC.